A selection of T cell receptor beta chains follows, all from one sample in a study of response to subunit inactivated influenza vaccine. MiXCR, run by TCRdb on the RT-PCR reads, gives a single entry per CDR3 protein. This sample carries roughly 170,000 distinct CDR3 sequences, about 10% of them seen once, and the ten largest clones take approximately 10%. The sample here was non-naive T cells sorted from PBMCs, taken on the day of vaccination. The receptors shown here come from a middle-aged man who received an inactivated influenza vaccine. Both conserved end residues are part of each CDR3. Each record gives: V gene, clone size, CDR3 protein. The size of a clone is reported for some rows only, either as once, few or many, or as a class for expanded clones.

>TRBV29-1|.
CSVRTSYEQYF
>TRBV12-3/TRBV12-4|few
CASSFFPAGPSGANVLTF
>TRBV6-1|.
CASSTWGLAGEHEQFF
>TRBV14|.
CASSQDRRDRANTIYF
>TRBV5-6|few
CASSLDARNTIYF
>TRBV9|few
CASSVGSQSSTEAFF
>TRBV11-2|.
CASSLVTGATDTQYF
>TRBV7-6|many
CASSLAMGAGPSANYGYTF
>TRBV9|many
CASSVVGTGYNEQFF
>TRBV27|.
CAARRAGIGELFF
>TRBV3-1|.
CASSPSGRGFSGNTIYF
>TRBV10-3|.
CAISGTVNTEAFF
>TRBV7-8|few
CASSPTGWGTSGTNEQFF
>TRBV6-1|.
CASTKREPRETQYF
>TRBV20-1|few
CSATRANYGYTF
>TRBV20-1|.
CSSLGGVQGNEQFF
>TRBV7-2|.
CASSLFGAGELFF
>TRBV6-2/TRBV6-3|few
CASSRGDSSTGELFF
>TRBV20-1|few
CSARGSMMNTEAFF
>TRBV20-1|.
CSARGPGWDYNEQFF